The 16 T cell receptor beta chains presented below share a single source sample, sequenced in a study of cytomegalovirus exposure and HLA in healthy donors. Use of 60 Vbeta and 13 Jbeta primers characterized the PCR. Here immunoSEQ multiplex PCR was the method, and the copy in TCRdb shows in-frame clones only, minus some. The sample lists tens of thousands of clones, roughly two thirds seen once, with 5.4% in the top ten. What was sequenced was PBMCs. These receptors were obtained from a middle-aged man in good health and CMV-seronegative.

This clone was observed a single time. J is TRBJ1-5 and V is TRBV5-8; 7 bases map to TRBD1. Germline CDR1 and CDR2: SGHTS and YDEGEE. The CDR3 sequence is 14 residues long. The V segment lost 4 bases and the J segment 1 base; nucleotides outside the gene matches: 2. The CDR3 sequence is CASSTGQSNQPQHF. The CDR3 DNA reads TGTGCCAGCAGCACGGGACAGAGCAATCAGCCCCAGCATTTT.

The V gene is TRBV28, the J gene TRBJ1-2; 10 nucleotides align to TRBD1. The CDR3 length is 15 residues. The J segment lost 3 bases and the V segment lost 3 bases, leaving 4 bases of the junction unmatched. The V gene's germline CDR1 is MDHEN and CDR2 SYDVKM. CDR3 coding DNA: TGTGCCAGCAGTTTGCAGGACAGGGGGTACTATGGCTACACCTTC. This codes for CASSLQDRGYYGYTF.

A remark on this clone: The sample contains more than one DNA sequence encoding this CDR3. This chain connects TRBV5-1 to TRBJ2-7; the match to TRBD2 covers 12 bases. V lost 5 bases and J lost 2; bases outside the gene matches: 5. From germline, CDR1 is SGHRS and CDR2 YFSETQ. The CDR3 totals 15 residues. The CDR3 DNA reads as TGCGCCAGCAGGGCGGCTAGCGGGGGGGCCTACGAGCAGTACTTC. Translation gives CASRAASGGAYEQYF.

This sequence joins TRBV14 and TRBJ2-7, with a possible D match to TRBD1 (6 bases). The germline V gene encodes CDR1 SGHDN and CDR2 FVKESK. V lost 1 base, J lost 2 bases, and 9 bases lay in between. The CDR3 contains 14 residues. The CDR3 is CASSQARGTYEQYF. The CDR3 coding sequence is TGTGCCAGCAGCCAAGCAAGGGGGACCTACGAGCAGTACTTC.

The V and J genes are TRBV6-5 and TRBJ2-1; D is undetermined. Germline CDR1 and CDR2: MNHEY and SVGAGI. The CDR3 covers 14 residues. With 5 bases removed from V and 2 bases from J, the gap between germline ends came to 10 bases. For the CDR3, the DNA is TGTGCCAGCAGTCTCGCTAGTGCCTACAATGAGCAGTTCTTC. Residues: CASSLASAYNEQFF.

The rearrangement uses TRBV6-5 and TRBJ1-4; 8 bases match TRBD1. Germline CDR1 and CDR2: MNHEY and SVGAGI. The V gene end was trimmed by 1 base and the J gene end by 4 bases; junction bases not matched to a gene: 2. The CDR3 is made up of 15 amino acids. The CDR3 bases are TGTGCCAGCAGTTACTTTGGACAGGGTAATGAAAAACTGTTTTTT. Its protein product is CASSYFGQGNEKLFF.

The chain combines TRBV9 with TRBJ2-7; 7 bases map to TRBD2. The CDR3 length is 14 residues. The V gene end was trimmed by 0 bases and the J gene end by 3 bases; junction bases not matched to a gene: 3. The germline CDR1 and CDR2 sequences are SGDLS and YYNGEE. The CDR3 sequence is CASSVGSSGYEQYF. As DNA, the CDR3 is TGTGCCAGCAGCGTAGGCTCTAGCGGCTACGAGCAGTACTTC. The full variable domain, its missing parts supplied by reference TRBV9 and TRBJ2-7, is DSGVTQTPKHLITATGQRVTLRCSPRSGDLSVYWYQQSLDQGLQFLIQYYNGEERAKGNILERFSAQQFPDLHSELNLSSLELGDSALYFCASSVGSSGYEQYFGPGTRLTVT.

This clone appeared a few times. This chain connects TRBV6-5 to TRBJ2-2; TRBD2 matches at 10 bases. The germline gives CDR1 MNHEY, CDR2 SVGAGI. The CDR3 length is 15 residues. V was clipped by 2 bases and J by 5 bases; unmatched bases: 2. This CDR3 reads CASSYVAGGTGELFF. CDR3 nucleotide sequence: TGTGCCAGCAGTTACGTAGCGGGGGGTACCGGGGAGCTGTTTTTT.

The table lists this clone with a count of one. The chain combines TRBV9 with TRBJ2-7, with a possible D match to TRBD2 (5 bases). CDR1 is SGDLS and CDR2 is YYNGEE in the germline V gene. Trimming stripped 0 bases from V and 0 bases from J, with 7 bases between. The CDR3 extends over 14 amino acids. In DNA form, the CDR3 reads TGTGCCAGCAGCGTAGGGACTGACTCCTACGAGCAGTACTTC. This translates into CASSVGTDSYEQYF.

The chain recombines TRBV5-1 with TRBJ1-6; D perhaps matches TRBD1 (6 bases). Deletions cut 5 bases from V and 7 bases from J, with 19 bases between. The CDR3 runs 16 residues. Germline CDR1 is SGHRS and CDR2 is YFSETQ. The CDR3 reads CASRVTGTPGNSPLHF. The CDR3 DNA follows: TGCGCCAGCAGGGTGACCGGGACACCCGGGAATTCACCCCTCCACTTT.

The chain links TRBV5-1 to TRBJ1-6, with D possibly TRBD1 on 5 matching bases. This CDR3 spans 16 amino acids. CDR1 is SGHRS, CDR2 YFSETQ, per germline. V was clipped by 0 bases and J by 0 bases, with 7 bases between them. CDR3 sequence: CASSLAGDSYNSPLHF. CDR3 DNA sequence: TGCGCCAGCAGCTTGGCGGGGGACTCCTATAATTCACCCCTCCACTTT.

This sequence joins TRBV9 and TRBJ1-1, with D hard to call. This CDR3 spans 12 amino acids. V was cut by 5 bases and J by 7 bases, with 12 bases left in between. The germline CDR1 and CDR2 sequences are SGDLS and YYNGEE. CDR3 in amino acids: CASSSRFGEAFF. The CDR3 DNA reads as TGTGCCAGCAGTTCACGTTTCGGTGAAGCTTTCTTT.

The rearrangement links TRBV5-4 to TRBJ1-1; D remains ambiguous. Deletions cut 1 base from V and 11 bases from J, with 21 bases between. Germline V gene lookup returns CDR1 SGHNT and CDR2 YYREEE (reference sequence). The CDR3 is made up of 15 amino acids. CDR3 DNA sequence: TGTGCCAGCAGCTTGAAATCGCCGGGGTTGGGCCGGGCTTTCTTT. Amino acid sequence: CASSLKSPGLGRAFF.

The gene calls are TRBV27 and TRBJ2-1; no firm D call. V lost 5 bases, J lost 2 bases, and 10 bases lay in between. Germline loops: CDR1 MNHEY, CDR2 SMNVEV (reference sequence). This CDR3 contains 14 residues. CDR3 loop: CASSPGPPYNEQFF. In nucleotides, the CDR3 is TGTGCCAGCAGTCCCGGTCCTCCCTACAATGAGCAGTTCTTC.

A few counts support this clone. The rearrangement links TRBV6-6 to TRBJ1-2; 8 bases align to TRBD1. The ends lost 5 bases at V and 3 bases at J; junction bases unmatched: 2. The CDR3 contains 13 residues. CDR1 and CDR2 (germline): MNHNY, SVGAGI (reference sequence). In DNA, the CDR3 is TGTGCCAGCAGTCCGGACAGGGACTATGGCTACACCTTC. Encoded protein: CASSPDRDYGYTF.

The J gene is TRBJ2-1, the V gene TRBV30, with D perhaps matching TRBD1 (5 bases). The CDR3 runs 13 residues. Germline V CDR1 and CDR2: GTSNPN, SVGIG (reference sequence). V lost 4 bases, J lost 9 bases, and 16 bases lay in between. DNA of the CDR3: TGTGCCTGGACGCAGGGATTTACGAGTGAGCAGTTCTTC. It translates to CAWTQGFTSEQFF.